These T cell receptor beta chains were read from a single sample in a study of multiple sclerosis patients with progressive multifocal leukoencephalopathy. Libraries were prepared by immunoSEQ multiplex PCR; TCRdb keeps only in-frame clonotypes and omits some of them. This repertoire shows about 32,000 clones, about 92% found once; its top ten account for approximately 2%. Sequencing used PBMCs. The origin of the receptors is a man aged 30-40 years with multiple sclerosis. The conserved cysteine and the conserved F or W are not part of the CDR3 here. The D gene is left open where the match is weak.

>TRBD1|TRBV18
ASSRGQGMANNQPQH
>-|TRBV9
ASTPGHMNTEAF
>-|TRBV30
AWSVTGQGTDTQY
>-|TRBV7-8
ASSLGTASMWLF
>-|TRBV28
ALGRDGFLYTDTQY
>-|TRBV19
ASSIWVEITGELF
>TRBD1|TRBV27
ASKIDTGTGKEQY
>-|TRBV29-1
SVQGTEAF
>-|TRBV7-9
ASSLAGTRPASGYT
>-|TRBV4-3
ASSQLRGRELF
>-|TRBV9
ASSVGAGKPKRDEQY
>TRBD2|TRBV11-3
ASSPGGSGGHYQETQY
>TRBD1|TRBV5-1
ASSFRTGGRETQY
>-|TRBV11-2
ASSLYSAQGLAKNIQY
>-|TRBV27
ASSPTGPWSTEAF
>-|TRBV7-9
ASSQRDSQETQY
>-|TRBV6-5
ASSQDRLNTEAF
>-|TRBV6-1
ASTTGFSNQPQH
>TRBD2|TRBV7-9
ASSTGLAGDLYEQY
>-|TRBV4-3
ASSQVWQARTEAF
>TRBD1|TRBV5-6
ASSWDRGYTEAF
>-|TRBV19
ASSIERSNQPQH
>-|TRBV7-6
ASSLVRTDTQY
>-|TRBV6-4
ASSEESYPSTQY
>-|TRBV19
ASTQAGMGQETQY